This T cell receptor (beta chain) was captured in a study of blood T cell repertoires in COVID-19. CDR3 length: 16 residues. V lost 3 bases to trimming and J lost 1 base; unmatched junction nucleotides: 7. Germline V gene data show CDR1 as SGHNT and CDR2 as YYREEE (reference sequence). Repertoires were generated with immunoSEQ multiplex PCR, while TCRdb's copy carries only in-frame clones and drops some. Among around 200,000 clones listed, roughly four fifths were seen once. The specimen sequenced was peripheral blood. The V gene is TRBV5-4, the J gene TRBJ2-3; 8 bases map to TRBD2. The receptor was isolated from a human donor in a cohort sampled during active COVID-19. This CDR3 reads CASSSPGGVGTDTQYF. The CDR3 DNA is TGTGCCAGCAGCTCACCCGGGGGGGTTGGCACAGATACGCAGTATTTT.